This record looks at one T cell receptor beta chain sequence and its context. Its matching antigen is unknown. The record originates from a study of blood T cells in healthy people across ages. For the second PCR, which ran for 7 to 11 cycles, a sample-barcoded 5' primer and a J-beta primer mix were used. TCRdb passed the 5' RACE reads through MiXCR, listing each CDR3 protein once. The table shows 780,000 or so distinct CDR3 sequences, with 40% to 65% occurring only once. Aged roughly 6 to 90, donors were systemically healthy Caucasians from Russia. This CDR3 has 17 amino acids. V was clipped by 2 bases and J by 7 bases; unmatched bases: 9. Broader study findings: It was held that the diversity estimates obtained from one million T cells were underestimates. PBMCs left unsorted prevented a conclusive naive versus antigen-experienced comparison.

The rearrangement uses TRBV12-3 or TRBV12-4 and TRBJ2-2, with 11 bases lining up with TRBD2. Sequenced sample: blood. This TCR was recovered from a man older than 75 in good health. Here the CDR3 reads CASSLHGLAGGIGELFF. CDR3 coding DNA: TGTGCCAGCAGTTTACATGGCCTAGCGGGAGGCATCGGGGAGCTGTTTTTT.